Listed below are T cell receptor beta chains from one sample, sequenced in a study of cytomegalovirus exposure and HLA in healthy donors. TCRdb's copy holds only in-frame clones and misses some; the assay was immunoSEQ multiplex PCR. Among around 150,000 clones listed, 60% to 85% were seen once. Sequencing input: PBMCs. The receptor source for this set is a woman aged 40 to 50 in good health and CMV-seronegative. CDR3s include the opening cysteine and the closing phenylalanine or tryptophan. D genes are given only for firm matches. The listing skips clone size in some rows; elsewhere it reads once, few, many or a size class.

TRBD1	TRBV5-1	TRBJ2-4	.	TGCGCCAGCAGCTCCGGGACAGGGGGTGTGAGCATTCAGTACTTC	CASSSGTGGVSIQYF
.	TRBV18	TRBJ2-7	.	TGTGCCAGCTCGCAGGGGCCCTACGAGCAGTACTTC	CASSQGPYEQYF
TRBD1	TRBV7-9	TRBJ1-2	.	TGTGCCAGCAGCTTAGTCTCTCCAGGGGGCTATGGCTACACCTTC	CASSLVSPGGYGYTF
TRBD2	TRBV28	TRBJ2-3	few	TGTGCCAGCAGTGTAGGCAGCGGGGGGAACACAGATACGCAGTATTTT	CASSVGSGGNTDTQYF
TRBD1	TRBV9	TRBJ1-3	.	TGTGCCAGCAGCGTAGGGGACAGCCTTCCTACTGGAAACACCATATATTTT	CASSVGDSLPTGNTIYF
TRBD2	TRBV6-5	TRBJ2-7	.	TGTGCCAGCAGTTTGAGCGGGGGGGAGTCCTACGAGCAGTACTTC	CASSLSGGESYEQYF
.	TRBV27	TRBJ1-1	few	TGTGCCAGCAGTCCCCGACAGGCCCAACCTGCCCCTTTCTTT	CASSPRQAQPAPFF
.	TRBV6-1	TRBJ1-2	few	TGTGCCAGCAGTGACCATTCAGGGCTTGGGGGCTACACCTTC	CASSDHSGLGGYTF
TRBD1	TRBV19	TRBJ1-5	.	TGTGCCAACGCGCTCACAGGGGGAGCGGGGCAGCCCCAGCATTTT	CANALTGGAGQPQHF
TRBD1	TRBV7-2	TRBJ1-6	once	TGTGCCAGCAGCAAATCCGGGACAGGGGTTAATTCACCCCTCCACTTT	CASSKSGTGVNSPLHF
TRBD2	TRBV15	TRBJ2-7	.	TGTGCCACCAGCACCCTGACTAGCGGGGGGCAAAACGAGCAGTACTTC	CATSTLTSGGQNEQYF
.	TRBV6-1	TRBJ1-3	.	TGTGCCAGCAGTCAAGGGAGCTCTGGAAACACCATATATTTT	CASSQGSSGNTIYF
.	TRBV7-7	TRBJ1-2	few	TGTGCTAGCAGCTTTCTGAGGGAGGGCCAACGGACTCGGGACACCTTC	CASSFLREGQRTRDTF
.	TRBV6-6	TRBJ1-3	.	TGTGCCAGCGGGGAGCGTTTTACTGGAAACACCATATATTTT	CASGERFTGNTIYF
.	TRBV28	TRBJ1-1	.	TGTGCCAGCAGTAGCAGGGGAATGATGGCCACTGAAGCTTTCTTT	CASSSRGMMATEAFF
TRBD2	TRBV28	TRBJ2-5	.	TGTGCCAGCAGGGTAACTAGCGGGAACCTGGAGACCCAGTACTTC	CASRVTSGNLETQYF
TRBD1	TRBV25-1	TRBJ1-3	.	TGTGCCAGCAGTGAATATATGGGGACAGGGCATGGAAACACCATATATTTT	CASSEYMGTGHGNTIYF